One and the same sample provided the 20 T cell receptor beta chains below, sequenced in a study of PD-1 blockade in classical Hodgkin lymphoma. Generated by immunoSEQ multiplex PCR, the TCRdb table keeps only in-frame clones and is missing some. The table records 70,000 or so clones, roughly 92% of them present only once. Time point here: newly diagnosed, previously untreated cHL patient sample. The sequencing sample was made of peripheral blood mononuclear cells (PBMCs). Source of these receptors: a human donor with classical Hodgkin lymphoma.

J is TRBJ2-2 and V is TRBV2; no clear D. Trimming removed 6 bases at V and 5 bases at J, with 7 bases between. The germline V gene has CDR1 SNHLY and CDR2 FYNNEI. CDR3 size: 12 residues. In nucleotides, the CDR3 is TGTGCCAGCAGCGGTTTAACCGGGGAGCTGTTTTTT. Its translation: CASSGLTGELFF.

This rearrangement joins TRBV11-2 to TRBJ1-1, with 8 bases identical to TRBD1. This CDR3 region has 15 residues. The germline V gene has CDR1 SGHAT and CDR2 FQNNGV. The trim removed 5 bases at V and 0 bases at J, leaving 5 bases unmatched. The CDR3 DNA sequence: TGTGCCAGCAGCCCCAGACAGGGGTTGAACACTGAAGCTTTCTTT. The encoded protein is CASSPRQGLNTEAFF.

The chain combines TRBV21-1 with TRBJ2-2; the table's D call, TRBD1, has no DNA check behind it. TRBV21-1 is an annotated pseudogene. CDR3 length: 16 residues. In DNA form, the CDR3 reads TGTGCCAGCAGCAATCTAGCCACCCAGGGGTCCGGGGAGCTGTTTTTT. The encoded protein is CASSNLATQGSGELFF.

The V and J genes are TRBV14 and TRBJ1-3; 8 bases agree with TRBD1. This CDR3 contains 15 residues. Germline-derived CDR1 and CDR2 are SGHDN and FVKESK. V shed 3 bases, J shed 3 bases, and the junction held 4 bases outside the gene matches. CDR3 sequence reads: CASSHRGLGGNTIYF. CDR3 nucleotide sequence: TGTGCCAGCAGCCACAGGGGGCTAGGTGGAAACACCATATATTTT.

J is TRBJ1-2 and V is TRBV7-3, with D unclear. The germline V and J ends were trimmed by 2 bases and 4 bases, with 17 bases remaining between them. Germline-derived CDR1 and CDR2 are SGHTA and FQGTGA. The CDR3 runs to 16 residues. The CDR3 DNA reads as TGTGCCAGCAGCTTAGTTCCGAACAGACTTGGCTATGGCTACACCTTC. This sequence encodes CASSLVPNRLGYGYTF.

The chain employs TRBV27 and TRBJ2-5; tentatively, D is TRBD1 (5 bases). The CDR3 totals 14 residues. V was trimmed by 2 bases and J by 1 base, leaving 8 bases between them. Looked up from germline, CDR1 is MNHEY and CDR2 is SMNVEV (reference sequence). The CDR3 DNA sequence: TGTGCCAGCAGTTTAAGGGGTCCCCAAGAGACCCAGTACTTC. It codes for CASSLRGPQETQYF.

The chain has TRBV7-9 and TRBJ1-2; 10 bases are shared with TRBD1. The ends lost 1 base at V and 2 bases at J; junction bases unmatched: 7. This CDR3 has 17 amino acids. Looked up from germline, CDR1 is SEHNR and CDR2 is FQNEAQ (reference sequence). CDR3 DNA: TGTGCCAGCAGCTTAGAGGGACAGGGGTTTTTGAACTATGGCTACACCTTC. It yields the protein CASSLEGQGFLNYGYTF.

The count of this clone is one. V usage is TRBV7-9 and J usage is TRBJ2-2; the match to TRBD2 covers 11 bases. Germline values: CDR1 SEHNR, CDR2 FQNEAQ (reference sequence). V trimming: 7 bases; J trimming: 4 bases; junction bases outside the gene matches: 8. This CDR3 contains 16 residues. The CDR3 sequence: CASTIAGGPSTGELFF. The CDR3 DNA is TGTGCCAGCACCATAGCGGGAGGGCCCAGCACCGGGGAGCTGTTTTTT.

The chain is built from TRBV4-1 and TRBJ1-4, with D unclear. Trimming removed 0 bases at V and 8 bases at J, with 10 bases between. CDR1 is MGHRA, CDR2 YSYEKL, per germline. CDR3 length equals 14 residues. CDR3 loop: CASSQDKKGEKLFF. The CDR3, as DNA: TGCGCCAGCAGCCAAGATAAGAAAGGGGAAAAACTGTTTTTT.

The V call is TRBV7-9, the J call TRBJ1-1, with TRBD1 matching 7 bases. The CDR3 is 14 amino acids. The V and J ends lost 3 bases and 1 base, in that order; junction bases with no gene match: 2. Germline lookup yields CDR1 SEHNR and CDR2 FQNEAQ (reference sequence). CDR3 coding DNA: TGTGCCAGCAGCTTGGGACAGCAGAACACTGAAGCTTTCTTT. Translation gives CASSLGQQNTEAFF.

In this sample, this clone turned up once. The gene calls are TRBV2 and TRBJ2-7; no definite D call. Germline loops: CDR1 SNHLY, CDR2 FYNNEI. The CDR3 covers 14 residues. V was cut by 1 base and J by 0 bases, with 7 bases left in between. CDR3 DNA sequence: TGTGCCAGCAGTGAAGGGGTAAGCTCCTACGAGCAGTACTTC. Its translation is CASSEGVSSYEQYF.

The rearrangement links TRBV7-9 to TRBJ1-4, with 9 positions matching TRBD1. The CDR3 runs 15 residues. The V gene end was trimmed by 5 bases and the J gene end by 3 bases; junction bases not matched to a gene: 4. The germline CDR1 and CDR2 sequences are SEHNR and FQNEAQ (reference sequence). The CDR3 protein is CASSRQGDPNEKLFF. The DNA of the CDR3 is TGTGCCAGCAGCCGACAGGGGGACCCTAATGAAAAACTGTTTTTT.

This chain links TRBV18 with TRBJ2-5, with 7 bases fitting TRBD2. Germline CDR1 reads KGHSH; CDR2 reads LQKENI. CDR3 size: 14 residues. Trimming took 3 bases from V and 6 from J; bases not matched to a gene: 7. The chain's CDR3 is CASSPLVGGKTQYF. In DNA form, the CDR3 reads TGTGCCAGCTCACCGTTGGTGGGGGGGAAGACCCAGTACTTC.

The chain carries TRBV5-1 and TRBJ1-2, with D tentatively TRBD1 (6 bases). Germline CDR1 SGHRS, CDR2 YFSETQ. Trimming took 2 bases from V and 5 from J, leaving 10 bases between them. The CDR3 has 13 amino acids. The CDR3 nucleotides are TGCGCCAGCAGCTTAGGGGGAGATTATGGCTACACCTTC. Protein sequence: CASSLGGDYGYTF.

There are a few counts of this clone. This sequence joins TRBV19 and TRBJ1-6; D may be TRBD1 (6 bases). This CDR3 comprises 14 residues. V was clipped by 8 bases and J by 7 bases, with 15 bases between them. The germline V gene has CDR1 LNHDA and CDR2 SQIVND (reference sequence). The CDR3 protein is CASASTGPNSPLHF. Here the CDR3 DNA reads TGTGCCAGTGCTTCAACAGGGCCCAATTCACCCCTCCACTTT.

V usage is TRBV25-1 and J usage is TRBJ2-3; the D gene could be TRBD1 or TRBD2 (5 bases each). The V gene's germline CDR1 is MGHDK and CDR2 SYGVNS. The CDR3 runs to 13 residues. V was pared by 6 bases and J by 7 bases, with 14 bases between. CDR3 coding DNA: TGTGCCAGCAGGGGACCGGACGGAAATACGCAGTATTTT. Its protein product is CASRGPDGNTQYF. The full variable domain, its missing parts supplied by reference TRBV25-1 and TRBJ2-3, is EADIYQTPRYLVIGTGKKITLECSQTMGHDKMYWYQQDPGMELHLIHYSYGVNSTEKGDLSSESTVSRIRTEHFPLTLESARPSHTSQYLCASRGPDGNTQYFGPGTRLTVL.

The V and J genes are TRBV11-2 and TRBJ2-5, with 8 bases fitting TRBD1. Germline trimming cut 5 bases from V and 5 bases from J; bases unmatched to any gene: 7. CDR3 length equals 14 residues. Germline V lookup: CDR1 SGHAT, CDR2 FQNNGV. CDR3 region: CASSPDRVFETQYF. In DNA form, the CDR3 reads TGTGCCAGCAGCCCGGACAGGGTATTTGAGACCCAGTACTTC.

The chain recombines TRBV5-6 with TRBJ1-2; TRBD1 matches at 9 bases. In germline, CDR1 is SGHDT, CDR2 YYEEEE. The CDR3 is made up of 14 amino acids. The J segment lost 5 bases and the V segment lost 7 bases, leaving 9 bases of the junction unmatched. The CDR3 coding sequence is TGTGCCAGCTTTCTCCCGGGACAGGGATATGGCTACACCTTC. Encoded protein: CASFLPGQGYGYTF.

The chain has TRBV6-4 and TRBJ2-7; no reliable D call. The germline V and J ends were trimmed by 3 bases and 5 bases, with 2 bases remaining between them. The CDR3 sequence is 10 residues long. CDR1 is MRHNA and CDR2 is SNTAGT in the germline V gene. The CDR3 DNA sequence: TGTGCCAGCAGTGAGGACGAGCAGTACTTC. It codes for CASSEDEQYF.

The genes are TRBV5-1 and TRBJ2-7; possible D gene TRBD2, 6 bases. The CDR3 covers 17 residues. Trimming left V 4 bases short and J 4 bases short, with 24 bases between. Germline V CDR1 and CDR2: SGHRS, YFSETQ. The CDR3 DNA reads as TGCGCCAGCAGCCCATTTACGGGGAGGCAATTACTATACGAGCAGTACTTC. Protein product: CASSPFTGRQLLYEQYF.